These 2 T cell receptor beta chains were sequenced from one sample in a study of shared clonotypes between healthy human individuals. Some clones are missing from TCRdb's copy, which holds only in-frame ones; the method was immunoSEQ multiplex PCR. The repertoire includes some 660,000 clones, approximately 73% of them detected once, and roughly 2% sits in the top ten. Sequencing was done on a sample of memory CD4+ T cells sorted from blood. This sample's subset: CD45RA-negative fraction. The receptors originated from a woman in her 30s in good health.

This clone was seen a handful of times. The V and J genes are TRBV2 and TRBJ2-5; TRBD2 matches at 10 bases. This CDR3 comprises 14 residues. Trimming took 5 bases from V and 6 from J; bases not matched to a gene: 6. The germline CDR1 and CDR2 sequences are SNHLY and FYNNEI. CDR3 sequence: CASSKLAGVQTQYF. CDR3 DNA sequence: TGTGCCAGCAGTAAGCTAGCGGGAGTACAGACCCAGTACTTC.

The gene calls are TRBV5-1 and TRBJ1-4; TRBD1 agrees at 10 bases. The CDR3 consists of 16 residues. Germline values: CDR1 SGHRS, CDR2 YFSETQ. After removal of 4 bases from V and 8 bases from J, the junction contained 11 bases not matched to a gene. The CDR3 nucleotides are TGCGCCAGCAGCCGCATTGGCGGGACAGGGGTCGAAAAACTGTTTTTT. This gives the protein CASSRIGGTGVEKLFF.